The rows below give T cell receptor beta chains drawn from one sample of a study of beta chain features in type 1 diabetes. Using immunoSEQ multiplex PCR, the repertoire was profiled, and TCRdb retains in-frame clones only, with some absent. The sample includes 500,000 to 850,000 clones, more than 13% of them seen just once. Input material: naive CD4+ T cells from blood. These receptors were taken from a man younger than 30 with type 1 diabetes. Each CDR3 is given with its conserved first and last residue. D genes are given only for firm matches. Only part of the rows carry a size: once, few, many, or a class if the clone is expanded.

j_call clone_size d_call v_call cdr3_aa cdr3_nt
TRBJ2-3 few NA TRBV7-9 CASSLAGQSTDTQYF TGTGCCAGCAGCTTAGCGGGACAAAGCACAGATACGCAGTATTTT
TRBJ2-7 few TRBD1 TRBV28 CASSPIRSRGLHEQYF TGTGCCAGCAGCCCCATTCGATCCAGGGGGCTACACGAGCAGTACTTC
TRBJ2-7 NA NA TRBV6-5 CASSGAYHYEQYF TGTGCCAGCAGTGGAGCGTACCACTACGAGCAGTACTTC
TRBJ1-4 NA TRBD1 TRBV7-9 CASSLAGTGVNEKLFF TGTGCCAGCAGCTTAGCCGGGACAGGGGTTAATGAAAAACTGTTTTTT
TRBJ1-4 NA NA TRBV2 CANTRESGGEKLFF TGTGCCAACACACGTGAAAGCGGGGGCGAAAAACTGTTTTTT
TRBJ2-5 NA NA TRBV11-2 CASSFRRLQETQYF TGTGCCAGCAGCTTCAGAAGACTTCAAGAGACCCAGTACTTC
TRBJ1-4 few NA TRBV19 CASSIRGLNEKLFF TGTGCCAGTAGTATCCGCGGGCTGAATGAAAAACTGTTTTTT
TRBJ1-2 few NA TRBV10-3 CAISESLLMRYGYTF TGTGCCATCAGTGAGTCTCTCCTTATGAGGTATGGCTACACCTTC
TRBJ1-2 NA NA TRBV30 CAWNNGWDYGYTF TGTGCCTGGAACAATGGTTGGGACTATGGCTACACCTTC
TRBJ2-7 few NA TRBV7-2 CASSLVGRTYEQYF TGTGCCAGCAGCCTCGTCGGACGGACCTACGAGCAGTACTTC
TRBJ1-2 few NA TRBV6-5 CASSYGVGSYGYTF TGTGCCAGCAGTTACGGGGTTGGGAGCTATGGCTACACCTTC
TRBJ2-1 NA NA TRBV30 CAWSVSLEQFF TGTGCCTGGAGTGTTTCTCTGGAGCAGTTCTTC
TRBJ1-3 NA TRBD1 TRBV13 CASSPRTGVDTIYF TGTGCCAGCAGCCCCCGGACAGGGGTAGACACCATATATTTT
TRBJ2-7 few NA TRBV29-1 CSVEDSSYEQYF TGCAGCGTTGAGGACAGCTCCTACGAGCAGTACTTC
TRBJ2-7 few TRBD2 TRBV7-2 CASSPSGAGTYEQYF TGTGCCAGCAGCCCGAGTGGAGCGGGAACTTACGAGCAGTACTTC
TRBJ1-5 NA NA TRBV30 CAWRQQGEGYQPQHF TGTGCCTGGAGGCAACAGGGAGAAGGATATCAGCCCCAGCATTTT
TRBJ1-2 few NA TRBV7-2 CASGKGNYGYTF TGTGCCAGCGGGAAGGGTAACTATGGCTACACCTTC
TRBJ2-2 few NA TRBV5-1 CASSLGASLNTGELFF TGCGCCAGCAGCTTGGGGGCCAGCCTTAACACCGGGGAGCTGTTTTTT
TRBJ2-3 few TRBD2 TRBV10-3 CAISAFSGSRTDTQYF TGTGCCATCAGTGCCTTTAGCGGGAGCCGCACAGATACGCAGTATTTT
TRBJ2-4 NA NA TRBV4-2 CASSQAQQPNIQYF TGTGCCAGCAGCCAAGCCCAACAGCCCAACATTCAGTACTTC
TRBJ1-2 few NA TRBV5-4 CASSLVGVSNYGYTF TGTGCCAGCAGCTTAGTGGGGGTTTCGAACTATGGCTACACCTTC
TRBJ2-7 few TRBD1 TRBV5-4 CASSPDRALMPNYEQYF TGTGCCAGCAGCCCAGACAGGGCCCTGATGCCGAACTACGAGCAGTACTTC